This is a list of T cell receptor beta chains from one sample in a study of CD8 T cells in Susac syndrome. MiXCR, run by TCRdb on the immunoSEQ multiplex PCR reads, gives a single entry per CDR3 protein. Of some 300,000 distinct CDR3 sequences in the sample, approximately 81% were seen once. Source material: CD8+ T cells from PBMCs. The receptors shown here come from a human donor with multiple sclerosis. The CDR3 runs from the conserved cysteine through the conserved F or W. A D gene is named only where the DNA matches it firmly. Where a row states a size, it is once, few, many or the class of an expanded clone; other rows omit it.

DNA: TGTGCCTGGACCTATGGGAACACTGAAGCTTTCTTT; CDR3: CAWTYGNTEAFF; D: NA; J: TRBJ1-1; V: TRBV30; length: 12; size: NA
DNA: TGTGCCAGCACCCCCGGCAGCATCACAGATACGCAGTATTTT; CDR3: CASTPGSITDTQYF; D: NA; J: TRBJ2-3; V: TRBV7-9; length: 14; size: NA
DNA: TGTGCCAGCCGAAAAGTCCAGGCGGGACTAGCGGGAGATGCTGGGCATGAGCAGTTCTTC; CDR3: CASRKVQAGLAGDAGHEQFF; D: NA; J: TRBJ2-1; V: TRBV21-1; length: 20; size: NA
DNA: TGTGCCAGCATCCAAAGAGGGGGAGGTAATTCACCCCTCCACTTT; CDR3: CASIQRGGGNSPLHF; D: NA; J: TRBJ1-6; V: TRBV2; length: 15; size: once
DNA: TGTGCCAGCAGTGAAGCCCCGGGGGATCAGCCCCAGCATTTT; CDR3: CASSEAPGDQPQHF; D: NA; J: TRBJ1-5; V: TRBV6-1; length: 14; size: once
DNA: TGCAGCGCATGGACCCTTCGACAGGGTACCCACGAGCAGTACTTC; CDR3: CSAWTLRQGTHEQYF; D: TRBD1; J: TRBJ2-7; V: TRBV29-1; length: 15; size: NA
DNA: TGTGCCAGCAGCTTAAAAGCGTCGGCCTACAATGAGCAGTTCTTC; CDR3: CASSLKASAYNEQFF; D: NA; J: TRBJ2-1; V: TRBV7-3; length: 15; size: NA
DNA: TGTGCCAGCAGTCCACCGACCGGGACTAGCGGGAGGGCCCAACCCGGGGAGCTGTTTTTT; CDR3: CASSPPTGTSGRAQPGELFF; D: TRBD2; J: TRBJ2-2; V: TRBV27; length: 20; size: NA
DNA: TGTGCCAGCAGGCCCCGGGATCAAGCCTACGAGCAGTACTTC; CDR3: CASRPRDQAYEQYF; D: NA; J: TRBJ2-7; V: TRBV28; length: 14; size: NA
DNA: TGTGCCTGGAGTTGGGCCAGGGAGGGCGGGGAGCTGTTTTTT; CDR3: CAWSWAREGGELFF; D: TRBD2; J: TRBJ2-2; V: TRBV30; length: 14; size: few
DNA: TGCAGTGCCATCCTAGCGGGAGAAATCAATGAGCAGTTCTTC; CDR3: CSAILAGEINEQFF; D: TRBD2; J: TRBJ2-1; V: TRBV20-1; length: 14; size: NA
DNA: TGTGCCAGCAAAGGAAGCACGGCCCCGGGGGAAAATACGCAGTATTTT; CDR3: CASKGSTAPGENTQYF; D: NA; J: TRBJ2-3; V: TRBV7-2; length: 16; size: NA
DNA: TGTGCCAGCAGTTCTTTCTCGAGAGCTAATGAAAAACTGTTTTTT; CDR3: CASSSFSRANEKLFF; D: NA; J: TRBJ1-4; V: TRBV13; length: 15; size: NA
DNA: TGTGCCAGCAGTTTAAAGAAATGGGGCAACGAGCAGTACTTC; CDR3: CASSLKKWGNEQYF; D: NA; J: TRBJ2-7; V: TRBV6-5; length: 14; size: once
DNA: TGTGCCAGCAGCCAAGAAGTTAGCTCCTACAATGAGCAGTTCTTC; CDR3: CASSQEVSSYNEQFF; D: NA; J: TRBJ2-1; V: TRBV4-2; length: 15; size: once
DNA: TGCGCCAGCGCCTACCCCGGGACAGAAGAGACCCAGTACTTC; CDR3: CASAYPGTEETQYF; D: TRBD1; J: TRBJ2-5; V: TRBV10-2; length: 14; size: NA